What follows are 30 T cell receptor beta chains derived from one specimen sequenced in a study of T cell changes during pregnancy in multiple sclerosis. Produced via immunoSEQ multiplex PCR; TCRdb's table is partial and in-frame only. The table shows more than 25,000 clones, with roughly 91% occurring only once. The source was CD8+ T cells from peripheral blood mononuclear cells, collected in the second trimester of pregnancy. Source of these receptors: a female donor in good health, enrolled as a control in a pregnancy study.

The chain combines TRBV6-6 with TRBJ2-3, with 7 nucleotides matching TRBD2. V lost 8 bases, J lost 3 bases, and 5 bases stayed unmatched. The germline V gene encodes CDR1 MNHNY and CDR2 SVGAGI (reference sequence). The CDR3 runs 13 residues. CDR3 protein: CASSSGATDTQYF. The DNA of the CDR3 is TGTGCCAGCTCCAGCGGGGCTACAGATACGCAGTATTTT.

The rearrangement links TRBV10-2 to TRBJ1-3; D is unresolved. The CDR3 sequence is 14 residues long. Trimming removed 7 bases from V and 0 bases from J, with 10 bases in between. CDR1 and CDR2 (germline): WSHSY, SAAADI. In DNA, the CDR3 is TGCGCCAGCACGGAGCCCCACTCTGGAAACACCATATATTTT. Residues: CASTEPHSGNTIYF.

This chain connects TRBV7-2 to TRBJ2-2; no definite D call. The CDR3 contains 17 residues. In germline, CDR1 is SGHTA, CDR2 FQGNSA. Trimming stripped 5 bases from V and 0 bases from J, with 16 bases between. The CDR3 sequence is CASSPPPFAANTGELFF. CDR3 DNA sequence: TGTGCCAGCAGCCCACCACCGTTTGCGGCGAACACCGGGGAGCTGTTTTTT.

V usage is TRBV9 and J usage is TRBJ2-1; TRBD1 agrees at 10 bases. Germline CDR1 is SGDLS and CDR2 is YYNGEE. V lost 4 bases to trimming and J lost 4 bases; unmatched junction nucleotides: 20. The CDR3 has 20 residues. The CDR3 region has the DNA TGTGCCAGCAGCCCAACCGGGACAGGGGTCCAAGTACACTATTACAATGAGCAGTTCTTC. It codes for CASSPTGTGVQVHYYNEQFF.

This clone was recorded only once. The chain uses TRBV6-1 and TRBJ1-6, with D tentatively TRBD1 (5 bases). Trimming stripped 0 bases from V and 2 bases from J, with 14 bases between. CDR3 size: 18 residues. Germline V gives CDR1 MNHNS, CDR2 SASEGT. CDR3 coding DNA: TGTGCCAGCAGTGAAGCGCTGATTGCGGGGGCCTATAATTCACCCCTCCACTTT. As protein: CASSEALIAGAYNSPLHF.

CDR3 nucleotide sequence: TGCGCCAGCAGCTTAAGGACAGGGGGCAATTACAATGAGCAGTTCTTC. Translating it yields CASSLRTGGNYNEQFF. This chain joins TRBV5-1 and TRBJ2-1; 11 bases are a match to TRBD1. The CDR3 contains 16 residues. CDR1 is SGHRS, CDR2 YFSETQ, per germline. After removal of 2 bases from V and 4 bases from J, the junction contained 5 bases not matched to a gene.

This chain uses TRBV9 with TRBJ2-7, with a weak D call TRBD1 (6 bases). The V end lost 4 bases, the J end lost 2 bases, and 10 bases lay between the germline ends. CDR3 length: 13 amino acids. CDR1 is SGDLS, CDR2 YYNGEE, per germline. This chain's CDR3 is CASSTRDTYEQYF. CDR3 nucleotides: TGTGCCAGCAGCACCCGGGACACCTACGAGCAGTACTTC.

This chain connects TRBV27 to TRBJ2-7; TRBD1 matches 8 bases. Germline values: CDR1 MNHEY, CDR2 SMNVEV (reference sequence). The CDR3 is made up of 13 amino acids. Trimming took 5 bases from V and 5 from J; bases not matched to a gene: 5. The chain's CDR3 is CASSLQGADEQYF. The CDR3 nucleotides read TGTGCCAGCAGTCTCCAGGGGGCGGACGAGCAGTACTTC.

The chain has TRBV9 and TRBJ2-3; the match to TRBD2 covers 7 bases. V was clipped by 1 base and J by 0 bases; unmatched bases: 8. CDR1 is SGDLS and CDR2 is YYNGEE in the germline V gene. CDR3 size: 17 residues. The CDR3 region is CASSVSSGETSTDTQYF. The CDR3 DNA sequence: TGTGCCAGCAGCGTATCTAGCGGAGAGACTAGCACAGATACGCAGTATTTT.

The V gene is TRBV6-1, the J gene TRBJ1-2, with D possibly TRBD1 on 5 matching bases. The CDR3 loop spans 15 amino acids. The germline V gene has CDR1 MNHNS and CDR2 SASEGT. Trimming shortened V by 7 bases and J by 1 base, and 16 bases separated the two germline ends. The DNA of the CDR3 is TGTGCCAGCACCGCCGGGGGTAACCGTAACTATGGCTACACCTTC. Translated, it gives CASTAGGNRNYGYTF.

The chain has TRBV27 and TRBJ2-7; D perhaps matches TRBD2 (6 bases). Germline-derived CDR1 and CDR2 are MNHEY and SMNVEV (reference sequence). V lost 0 bases and J lost 7, with 19 bases in between. This CDR3 is built from 16 residues. In nucleotides, the CDR3 is TGTGCCAGCAGTTTATCGTTCGCGGGAATCGCGGGGGAGCAGTACTTC. Its translation is CASSLSFAGIAGEQYF.

The chain employs TRBV5-1 and TRBJ2-1; D uncertain. Germline V lookup: CDR1 SGHRS, CDR2 YFSETQ. V gave up 3 bases and J gave up 8 bases, with 12 bases separating them. This CDR3 region has 13 residues. CDR3 DNA: TGCGCCAGCAGCTCCCACCTAGGCGATGAGCAGTTCTTC. It encodes CASSSHLGDEQFF.

The V and J genes are TRBV19 and TRBJ1-6; a weak D match, TRBD1 (6 bases). The germline CDR1 and CDR2 sequences are LNHDA and SQIVND (reference sequence). This CDR3 comprises 14 residues. Trimming removed 5 bases at V and 7 bases at J, with 12 bases between. The CDR3 DNA is TGTGCCAGTAGTCCCCGACAGGAAAATTCACCCCTCCACTTT. Translating gives CASSPRQENSPLHF.

The chain links TRBV7-8 to TRBJ2-7; 9 nucleotides align to TRBD1. Looked up from germline, CDR1 is SGHVS and CDR2 is FQNEAQ. CDR3 length: 15 amino acids. With 7 bases clipped from V and 5 bases from J, the junction kept 12 bases outside the gene matches. For the CDR3, the DNA is TGTGCCAGCAACGAGGGGGACAGGGAATCTGACGAGCAGTACTTC. Its protein product is CASNEGDRESDEQYF.

The chain links TRBV2 to TRBJ2-7; 7 nucleotides match TRBD1. Germline-derived CDR1 and CDR2 are SNHLY and FYNNEI. Trimming at V came to 8 bases and at J to 5 bases, leaving 15 bases not matched to a gene. The CDR3 extends over 15 amino acids. In DNA form, the CDR3 reads TGTGCCAGCCGACCCCCCCCGACAGGGAATAACGAGCAGTACTTC. Translation gives CASRPPPTGNNEQYF. Combining the CDR3 with reference TRBV2 and TRBJ2-7 gives the whole variable domain EPEVTQTPSHQVTQMGQEVILRCVPISNHLYFYWYRQILGQKVEFLVSFYNNEISEKSEIFDDQFSVERPDGSNFTLKIRSTKLEDSAMYFCASRPPPTGNNEQYFGPGTRLTVT.

This rearrangement joins TRBV18 to TRBJ1-4, with TRBD1 matching over 9 bases. Germline lookup yields CDR1 KGHSH and CDR2 LQKENI. This CDR3 has 18 amino acids. The ends lost 2 bases at V and 11 bases at J; junction bases unmatched: 18. CDR3 protein: CASSPTNLIGTGRDKLFF. CDR3 nucleotide sequence: TGTGCCAGCTCACCAACCAACCTGATCGGGACAGGGCGTGACAAACTGTTTTTT.

V and J are TRBV9 and TRBJ1-1; D may be TRBD1 (5 bases). The CDR3 sequence is 15 residues long. V was cut by 4 bases and J by 6 bases, with 19 bases left in between. CDR1 and CDR2 (germline): SGDLS, YYNGEE. The CDR3: CASSLIDRPYPEAFF. In DNA, the CDR3 is TGTGCCAGCAGCTTAATCGACAGACCCTACCCTGAAGCTTTCTTT.

J is TRBJ2-7 and V is TRBV27; 10 bases are a match to TRBD2. With V trimmed by 5 bases and J by 2 bases, 6 bases remained unmatched. Germline lookup yields CDR1 MNHEY and CDR2 SMNVEV (reference sequence). This CDR3 contains 15 residues. Here the CDR3 DNA reads TGTGCCAGCAGTCTCGGACTAGCGGAGACCTACGAGCAGTACTTC. Its translation: CASSLGLAETYEQYF.

The rearrangement uses TRBV6-5 and TRBJ2-5; possibly TRBD1 for D (5 bases). Germline CDR1 and CDR2: MNHEY and SVGAGI. The CDR3 contains 15 residues. Trimming left V 0 bases short and J 2 bases short, with 10 bases between. The CDR3: CASSYSGQPQETQYF. CDR3 nucleotide sequence: TGTGCCAGCAGTTACTCGGGGCAGCCTCAAGAGACCCAGTACTTC.

The J gene is TRBJ1-3, the V gene TRBV10-2; 10 positions match TRBD1. Germline V gives CDR1 WSHSY, CDR2 SAAADI. The V segment lost 6 bases and the J segment 1 base; nucleotides outside the gene matches: 6. The CDR3 length is 16 residues. CDR3 nucleotides: TGCGCCAGCAGCACCGGGACAGGGGAGTCTGGAAACACCATATATTTT. This translates into CASSTGTGESGNTIYF.

The rearrangement uses TRBV30 and TRBJ1-2, with a weak D call TRBD1 (5 bases). Trimming took 1 base from V and 5 from J, leaving 8 bases between them. Germline CDR1 is GTSNPN and CDR2 is SVGIG (reference sequence). CDR3 length equals 12 residues. The DNA of the CDR3 is TGTGCCTGGAGTGGACAGTTATATGGCTACACCTTC. Its translation: CAWSGQLYGYTF.

The chain couples TRBV2 to TRBJ1-2; maybe TRBD1 (6 bases). CDR1 and CDR2 from the germline V gene are SNHLY and FYNNEI. The CDR3 spans 15 residues. Trimming stripped 6 bases from V and 6 bases from J, with 20 bases between. CDR3 amino acids: CASRPGAGEYHGYTF. CDR3 in DNA: TGTGCCAGCAGACCAGGTGCAGGGGAGTATCATGGCTACACCTTC.

The rearrangement joins TRBV15 to TRBJ1-2; 7 nucleotides match TRBD1. After removal of 3 bases from V and 1 base from J, the junction contained 11 bases not matched to a gene. Germline CDR1 reads LNHNV; CDR2 reads YYDKDF (reference sequence). This CDR3 has 17 residues. The chain's CDR3 is CATSSTGTEDFNYGYTF. CDR3 in DNA: TGTGCCACCAGCAGCACAGGGACAGAAGATTTTAACTATGGCTACACCTTC.

The V and J genes are TRBV6-5 and TRBJ2-7, with D perhaps TRBD1 (7 bases). This CDR3 comprises 15 residues. Germline lookup yields CDR1 MNHEY and CDR2 SVGAGI. V was clipped by 2 bases and J by 4 bases, with 15 bases between them. The CDR3, as DNA: TGTGCCAGCAGTTACCCCGGGGGACAGAAATACGAGCAGTACTTC. Amino acids: CASSYPGGQKYEQYF.

This clone appeared once. The CDR3 sequence: CASSLEGSETQYF. The CDR3 nucleotides read TGTGCCAGCAGCTTAGAGGGGTCGGAGACCCAGTACTTC. The chain couples TRBV13 to TRBJ2-5; D perhaps matches TRBD1 (5 bases). V lost 1 base and J lost 5, with 8 bases in between. CDR1 PRHDT and CDR2 FYEKMQ come from the germline V gene (reference sequence). The CDR3 is made up of 13 amino acids.

With respect to this clone: One junction end disagrees with the germline gene, perhaps due to a read error. The V gene is TRBV7-7, the J gene TRBJ2-2, with TRBD2 identical over 12 bases. The germline V gene encodes CDR1 SSHAT and CDR2 FNYEAQ (reference sequence). This CDR3 spans 15 amino acids. The CDR3 here is CASSFRLAGAGELFF. CDR3 nucleotide sequence: TGTGCTAGCAGCTTCCGACTAGCGGGGGCCGGGGAGCTGTTTTTT.

V gene TRBV7-9 combines with J gene TRBJ2-7, with D uncertain. The CDR3 has 14 residues. Deletions cut 3 bases from V and 2 bases from J, with 11 bases between. Germline V gene sequence: CDR1 SEHNR, CDR2 FQNEAQ (reference sequence). CDR3 sequence (DNA): TGTGCCAGCAGCTTTGGGCATGGCGCCTACGAGCAGTACTTC. The encoded protein is CASSFGHGAYEQYF.

In DNA, the CDR3 is TGTGCCAGTAGTCCCGGGACAGGGGGCAATTCACCCCTCCACTTT. Its translation is CASSPGTGGNSPLHF. The chain combines TRBV19 with TRBJ1-6; the match to TRBD1 covers 12 bases. V lost 5 bases and J lost 7; bases outside the gene matches: 3. CDR1 and CDR2 (germline): LNHDA, SQIVND (reference sequence). The CDR3 loop spans 15 amino acids.

V gene TRBV27 combines with J gene TRBJ2-3; 9 bases fit TRBD1. The CDR3 sequence is 14 residues long. Germline lookup yields CDR1 MNHEY and CDR2 SMNVEV (reference sequence). The V segment lost 5 bases and the J segment 4 bases; nucleotides outside the gene matches: 4. The CDR3: CASSTGTGPDTQYF. The CDR3 DNA is TGTGCCAGCAGTACTGGGACAGGGCCAGATACGCAGTATTTT.

V usage is TRBV7-9 and J usage is TRBJ2-3; 11 positions match TRBD1. From germline, CDR1 is SEHNR and CDR2 FQNEAQ (reference sequence). CDR3 size: 14 residues. The V gene end was trimmed by 5 bases and the J gene end by 7 bases; junction bases not matched to a gene: 5. This CDR3 is CASSPGQGAYTQYF. CDR3 in DNA: TGTGCCAGCAGCCCCGGACAGGGGGCATATACGCAGTATTTT.